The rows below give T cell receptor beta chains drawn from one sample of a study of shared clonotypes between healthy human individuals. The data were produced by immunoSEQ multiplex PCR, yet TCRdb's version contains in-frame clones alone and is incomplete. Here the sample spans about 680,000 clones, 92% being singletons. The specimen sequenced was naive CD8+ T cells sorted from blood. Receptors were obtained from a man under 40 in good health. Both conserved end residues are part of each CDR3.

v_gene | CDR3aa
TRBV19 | CASNAAPRSPLHF
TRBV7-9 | CASSLRHKEGNEQFF
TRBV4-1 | CASSWNNRDYGYTF
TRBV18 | CASSPLTSGDYEQYF
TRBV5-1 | CASSSGQGYNEQFF
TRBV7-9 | CASSFSGRGGNEQFF
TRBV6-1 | CASSEADGTGGEQYF
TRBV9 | CASSLQGRIGDTQYF
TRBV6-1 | CASSPGLGKSYEQYF
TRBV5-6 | CASSSALYNEQFF
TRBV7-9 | CASSSRDRAYNEQFF
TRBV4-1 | CASSQEGLGAYEQYF
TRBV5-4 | CASSAGTGNTGELFF
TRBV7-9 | CASSPTGSEYEQYF
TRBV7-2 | CASTMPATGGLNTGELFF
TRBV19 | CASSSSLTGELFF
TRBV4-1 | CASSQDTADDTEAFF